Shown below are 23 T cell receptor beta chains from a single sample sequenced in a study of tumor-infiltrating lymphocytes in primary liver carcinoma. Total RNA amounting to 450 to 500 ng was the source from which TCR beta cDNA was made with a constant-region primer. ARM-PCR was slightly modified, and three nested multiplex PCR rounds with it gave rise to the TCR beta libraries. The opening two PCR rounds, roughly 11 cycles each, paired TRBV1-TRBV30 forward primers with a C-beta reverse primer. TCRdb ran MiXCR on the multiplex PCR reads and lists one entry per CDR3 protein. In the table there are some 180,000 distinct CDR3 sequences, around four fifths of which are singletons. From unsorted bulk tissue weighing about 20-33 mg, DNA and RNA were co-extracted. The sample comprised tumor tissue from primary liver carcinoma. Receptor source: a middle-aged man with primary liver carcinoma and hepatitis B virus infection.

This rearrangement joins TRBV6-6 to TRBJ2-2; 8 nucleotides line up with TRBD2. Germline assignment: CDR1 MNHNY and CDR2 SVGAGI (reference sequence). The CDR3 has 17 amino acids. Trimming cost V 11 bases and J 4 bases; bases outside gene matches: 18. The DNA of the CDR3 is TGTGCCGCGGGAGGAACTTACGCGACGGAGGGCACCGGGGAGCTGTTTTTT. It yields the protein CAAGGTYATEGTGELFF.

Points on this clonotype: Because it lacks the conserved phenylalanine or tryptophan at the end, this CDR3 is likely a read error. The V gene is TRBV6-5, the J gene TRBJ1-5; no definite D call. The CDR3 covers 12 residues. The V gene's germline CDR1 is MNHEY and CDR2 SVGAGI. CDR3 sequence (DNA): TGTACCAGCAACGACCCCAATCAGCCCCAGCATTAT. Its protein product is CTSNDPNQPQHY.

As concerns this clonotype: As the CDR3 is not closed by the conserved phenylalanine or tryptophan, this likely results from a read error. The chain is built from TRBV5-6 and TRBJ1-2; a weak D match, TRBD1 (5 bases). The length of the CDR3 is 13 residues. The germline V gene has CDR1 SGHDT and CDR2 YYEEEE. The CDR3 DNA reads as TGTGTCTGCAGCTTGACAGCAAACTATGGCTACACCATC. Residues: CVCSLTANYGYTI.

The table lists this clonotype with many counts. CDR3 residues: CASSLANQGAFYEQYF. In DNA form, the CDR3 reads TGTGCCAGCAGCTTAGCGAACCAGGGGGCATTCTACGAGCAGTACTTC. This chain uses TRBV7-8 with TRBJ2-7; 8 positions agree with TRBD1. This CDR3 has 16 amino acids. The V gene end was trimmed by 0 bases and the J gene end by 3 bases; junction bases not matched to a gene: 7. Per germline, CDR1 SGHVS and CDR2 FQNEAQ. Supplemented by reference TRBV7-8 and TRBJ2-7, the full variable domain reads GAGVSQSPRYKVAKRGQDVALRCDPISGHVSLFWYQQALGQGPEFLTYFQNEAQLDKSGLPSDRFFAERPEGSVSTLKIQRTQQEDSAVYLCASSLANQGAFYEQYFGPGTRLTVT.

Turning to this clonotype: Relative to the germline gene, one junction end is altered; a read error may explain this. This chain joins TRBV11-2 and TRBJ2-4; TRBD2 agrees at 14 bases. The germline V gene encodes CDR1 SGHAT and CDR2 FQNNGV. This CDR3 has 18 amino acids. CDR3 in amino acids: CASSSPGLAGVANNIHYF. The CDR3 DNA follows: TGTGCCAGCAGCTCACCGGGACTAGCGGGAGTAGCCAATAACATTCACTACTTC.

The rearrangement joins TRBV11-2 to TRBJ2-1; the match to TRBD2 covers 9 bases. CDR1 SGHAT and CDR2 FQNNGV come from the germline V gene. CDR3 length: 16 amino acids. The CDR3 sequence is CISTSSGSPESYEQFF. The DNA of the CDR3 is TGTATCAGCACAAGTAGCGGGAGCCCAGAGAGCTATGAGCAGTTCTTC.

The CDR3 reads CASRQTEETQYF. DNA for the CDR3: TGTGCCAGTCGACAGACTGAGGAGACCCAGTACTTC. The chain uses TRBV19 and TRBJ2-5; the D gene is possibly TRBD1 (5 bases). The V and J ends lost 8 bases and 5 bases respectively, with 12 bases between them. This CDR3 has 12 residues. Per the germline V gene, CDR1 is LNHDA and CDR2 is SQIVND (reference sequence).

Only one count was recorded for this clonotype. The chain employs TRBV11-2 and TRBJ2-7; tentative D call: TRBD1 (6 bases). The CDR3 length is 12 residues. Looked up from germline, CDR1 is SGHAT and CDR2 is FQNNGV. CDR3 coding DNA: TGTGCCAGCAGTCCCAGGGGCTACGAGCAGTACGTT. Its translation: CASSPRGYEQYV.

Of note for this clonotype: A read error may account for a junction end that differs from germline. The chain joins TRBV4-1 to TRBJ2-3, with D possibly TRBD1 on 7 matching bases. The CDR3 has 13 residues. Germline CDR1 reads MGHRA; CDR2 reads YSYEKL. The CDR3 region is CASSHEYQGGPNF. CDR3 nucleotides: TGCGCCAGCAGCCATGAATACCAGGGGGGACCCAATTTT.

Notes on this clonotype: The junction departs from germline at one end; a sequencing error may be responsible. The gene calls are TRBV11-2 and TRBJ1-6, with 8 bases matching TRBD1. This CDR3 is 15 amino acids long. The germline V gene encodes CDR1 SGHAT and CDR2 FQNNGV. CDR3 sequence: CPSSREDRAYSPLHF. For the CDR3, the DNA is TGTCCCAGCAGCCGCGAGGACAGGGCCTATTCACCACTCCACTTT.

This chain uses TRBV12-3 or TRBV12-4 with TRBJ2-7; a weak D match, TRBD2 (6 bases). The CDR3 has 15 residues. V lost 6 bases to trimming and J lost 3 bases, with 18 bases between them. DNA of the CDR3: TGTGCCAGCAGCCCCGGATTAGCGGAATGCTACGAGCAGTACTTC. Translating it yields CASSPGLAECYEQYF.

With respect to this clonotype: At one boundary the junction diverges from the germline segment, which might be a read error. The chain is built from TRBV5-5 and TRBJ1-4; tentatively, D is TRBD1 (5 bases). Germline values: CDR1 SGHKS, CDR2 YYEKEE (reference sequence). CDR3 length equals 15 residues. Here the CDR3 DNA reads TGTGCCAGTAGCTTTCAGGGCTTGCGGGGTGTAAAACTGTTTTTT. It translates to CASSFQGLRGVKLFF.

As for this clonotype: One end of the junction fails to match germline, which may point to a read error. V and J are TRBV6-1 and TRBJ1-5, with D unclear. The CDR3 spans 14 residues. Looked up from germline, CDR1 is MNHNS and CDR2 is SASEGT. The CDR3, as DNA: TGTGCCAGCAGTGAAGATGGGGTAGATCAGCCCCAACATTTT. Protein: CASSEDGVDQPQHF.

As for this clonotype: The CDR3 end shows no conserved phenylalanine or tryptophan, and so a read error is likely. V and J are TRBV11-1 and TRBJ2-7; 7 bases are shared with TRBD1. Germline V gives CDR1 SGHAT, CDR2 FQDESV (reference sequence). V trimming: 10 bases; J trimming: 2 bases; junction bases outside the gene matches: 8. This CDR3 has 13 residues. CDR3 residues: CAIRGKRTYEQYS. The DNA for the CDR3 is TGTGCCATCAGGGGGAAGCGAACCTACGAGCAGTACTCC.

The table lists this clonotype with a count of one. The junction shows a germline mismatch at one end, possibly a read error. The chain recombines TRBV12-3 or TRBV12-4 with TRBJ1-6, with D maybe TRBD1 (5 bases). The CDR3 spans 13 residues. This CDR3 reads CVSSLGGNSPLHF. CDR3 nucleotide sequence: TGTGTCAGCAGTTTGGGGGGGAATTCACCCCTCCACTTT.

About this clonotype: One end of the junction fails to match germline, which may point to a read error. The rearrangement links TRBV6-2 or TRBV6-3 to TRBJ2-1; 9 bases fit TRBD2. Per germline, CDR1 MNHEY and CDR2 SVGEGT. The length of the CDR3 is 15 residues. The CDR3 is CARSKYSGSYNEQFF. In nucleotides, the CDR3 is TGTGCCCGCAGTAAATATAGCGGGAGCTACAATGAGCAGTTTTTC.

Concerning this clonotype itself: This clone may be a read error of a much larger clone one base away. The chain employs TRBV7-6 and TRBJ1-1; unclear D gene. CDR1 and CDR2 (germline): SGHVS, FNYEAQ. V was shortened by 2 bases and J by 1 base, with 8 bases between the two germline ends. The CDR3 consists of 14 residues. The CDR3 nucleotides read TGTGCCAGCAGCTTACTGATGGGGAACACTGAAGCTTTCTTT. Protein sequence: CASSLLMGNTEAFF.

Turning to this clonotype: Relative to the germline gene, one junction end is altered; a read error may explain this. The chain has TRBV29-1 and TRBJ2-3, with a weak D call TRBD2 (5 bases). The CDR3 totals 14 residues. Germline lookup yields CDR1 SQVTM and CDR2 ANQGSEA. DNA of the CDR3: TGCAACGTTGTAGGGAGTAGTTCTGAAGATAGGCAGTATTTT. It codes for CNVVGSSSEDRQYF.

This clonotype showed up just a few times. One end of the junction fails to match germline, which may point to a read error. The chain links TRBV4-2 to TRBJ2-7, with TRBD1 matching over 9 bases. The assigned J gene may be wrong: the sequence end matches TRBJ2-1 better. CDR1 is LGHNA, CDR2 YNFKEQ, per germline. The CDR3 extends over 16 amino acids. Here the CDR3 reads CTSSHTGGQGNNEQFF. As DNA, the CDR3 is TGTACCAGCAGCCACACCGGGGGACAGGGTAACAATGAGCAGTTCTTC.

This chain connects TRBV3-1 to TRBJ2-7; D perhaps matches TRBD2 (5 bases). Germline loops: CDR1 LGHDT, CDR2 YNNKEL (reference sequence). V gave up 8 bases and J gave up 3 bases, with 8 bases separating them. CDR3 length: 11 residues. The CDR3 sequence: CASGSVYEQYF. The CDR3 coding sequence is TGTGCCAGCGGGAGTGTCTACGAGCAGTACTTC.

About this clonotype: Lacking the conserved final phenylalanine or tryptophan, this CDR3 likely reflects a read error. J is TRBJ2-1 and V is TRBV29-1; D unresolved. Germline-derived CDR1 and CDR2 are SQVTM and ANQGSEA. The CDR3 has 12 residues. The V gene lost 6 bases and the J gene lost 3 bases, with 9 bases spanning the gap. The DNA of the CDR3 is TGCAGCGTGATAGGTGACTACAATGAGCAGTTCTTA. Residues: CSVIGDYNEQFL.

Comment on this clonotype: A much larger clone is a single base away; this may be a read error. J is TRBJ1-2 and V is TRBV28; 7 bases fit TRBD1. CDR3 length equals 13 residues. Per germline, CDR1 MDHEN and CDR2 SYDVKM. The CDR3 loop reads CAGSPGQDYGYTF. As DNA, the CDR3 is TGTGCCGGCAGTCCCGGACAGGACTATGGCTACACCTTC.

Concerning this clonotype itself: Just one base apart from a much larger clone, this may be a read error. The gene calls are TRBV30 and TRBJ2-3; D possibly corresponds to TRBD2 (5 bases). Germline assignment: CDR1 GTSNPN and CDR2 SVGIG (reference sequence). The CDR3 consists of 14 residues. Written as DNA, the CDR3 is TGTGCCTGGAGTGTACTAGGAAGCAGAGATACGCAGTATTTT. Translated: CAWSVLGSRDTQYF. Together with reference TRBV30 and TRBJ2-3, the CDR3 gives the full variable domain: SQTIHQWPATLVQPVGSPLSLECTVEGTSNPNLYWYRQAAGRGLQLLFYSVGIGQISSEVPQNLSASRPQDRQFILSSKKLLLSDSGFYLCAWSVLGSRDTQYFGPGTRLTVL.